This T cell receptor beta chain was recorded in a study of molecular identifiers for immune sequencing clone quantification. Study context: Replicate RNA came from 20,000 or 100,000 naive CD8 cells and was split five ways, and four parts were sequenced.

Methods described previously were used for bulk TCR libraries, and listed TCR primers were applied. TCRdb re-analysed the PCR reads in MiXCR, keeping a single row per CDR3 protein. The repertoire consists of hundreds of thousands of distinct CDR3 sequences, with approximately 24% occurring once and the leading ten covering 0.7% to 0.95%. Only a few counts were recorded for this clonotype. Its specificity is unknown. Study-wide points: Beyond 20 RNA copies, clones held over 97% of effector molecules, compared with under 1% in naive cells.

The germline V gene encodes CDR1 GTSNPN and CDR2 SVGIG (reference sequence). The CDR3 contains 14 residues. V lost 2 bases and J lost 4, with 15 bases in between. V is TRBV30 and J is TRBJ2-7; D unclear. The sequencing sample was made of naive CD8+ T cells from blood, with Jurkat cell RNA spiked in. Documented subset: FACS-sorted CD8+CD4-CCR7+CD45RA+ naive T cells. The clonotype was recovered from a human donor in good health. Some libraries in this study had Jurkat cell RNA spiked in. The CDR3 DNA reads TGTGCCTGGAGTACTGGGTACGGAAGATACGAGCAGTACTTC. This encodes CAWSTGYGRYEQYF.